These 32 T cell receptor beta chains were all obtained from the same sample, sequenced in a study of post-analysis software for immune sequencing data. Overall study results and limits: When patients were compared with controls, about 5 TRBV segments were more frequent, TRBV5-6, TRBV5-1 and TRBV20-1 among them.

Their specific antigens are unknown. The authors incorporated unique molecular identifiers into the TCR beta cDNA libraries. TCRdb reprocessed the PCR reads via MiXCR and lists one record per CDR3 protein. This sample has roughly 600,000 distinct CDR3 sequences, with roughly 47% found just once. The sequenced sample consisted of blood. These receptors all come from a girl aged 5-17 years with multiple sclerosis.

The chain joins TRBV29-1 to TRBJ2-3, with 9 bases fitting TRBD1. With 3 bases clipped from V and 0 bases from J, the junction kept 10 bases outside the gene matches. Germline loops: CDR1 SQVTM, CDR2 ANQGSEA. The CDR3 is 17 amino acids. The CDR3 sequence: CSVDAVRGTGSTDTQYF. In DNA, the CDR3 is TGCAGCGTTGACGCAGTGCGAGGGACAGGGAGCACAGATACGCAGTATTTT.

This chain connects TRBV7-2 to TRBJ1-5; 7 positions agree with TRBD1. Germline trimming cut 2 bases from V and 5 bases from J; bases unmatched to any gene: 6. Germline CDR1 and CDR2: SGHTA and FQGNSA. The CDR3 is 15 residues long. CDR3 nucleotide sequence: TGTGCCAGCAGCTTAATGAGGGGGCGAGATCAGCCCCAGCATTTT. Protein sequence: CASSLMRGRDQPQHF. Based on the CDR3 plus reference TRBV7-2 and TRBJ1-5, the full variable domain is GAGVSQSPSNKVTEKGKDVELRCDPISGHTALYWYRQSLGQGLEFLIYFQGNSAPDKSGLPSDRFSAERTGGSVSTLTIQRTQQEDSAVYLCASSLMRGRDQPQHFGDGTRLSIL.

This clonotype was found many times. The CDR3 reads CASTFEGASYNEQFF. The CDR3, as DNA: TGTGCCAGCACCTTTGAGGGGGCCTCCTACAATGAGCAGTTCTTC. The chain links TRBV5-5 to TRBJ2-1, with 7 bases that match TRBD1. With 6 bases clipped from V and 0 bases from J, the junction kept 6 bases outside the gene matches. The CDR3 spans 15 residues. Germline CDR1 is SGHKS and CDR2 is YYEKEE (reference sequence).

This clonotype was observed a single time. The chain recombines TRBV20-1 with TRBJ1-5, with D possibly TRBD1 on 6 matching bases. Trimming stripped 3 bases from V and 2 bases from J, with 11 bases between. Germline V gene sequence: CDR1 DFQATT, CDR2 SNEGSKA (reference sequence). This CDR3 spans 14 amino acids. CDR3 sequence: CSASDRGRNQPQHF. DNA for the CDR3: TGCAGTGCTAGCGATCGGGGGCGCAATCAGCCCCAGCATTTT.

J is TRBJ2-7 and V is TRBV12-3 or TRBV12-4, with D perhaps TRBD2 (6 bases). This CDR3 spans 14 amino acids. V gave up 7 bases and J gave up 2 bases, with 15 bases separating them. CDR3: CASNALGGPYEQYF. CDR3 nucleotides: TGTGCCAGCAACGCTCTCGGGGGACCCTACGAGCAGTACTTC.

The chain combines TRBV20-1 with TRBJ2-1, with 11 bases matching TRBD1. V trimming: 7 bases; J trimming: 6 bases; junction bases outside the gene matches: 5. CDR1 and CDR2 from the germline V gene are DFQATT and SNEGSKA (reference sequence). CDR3 size: 13 residues. The CDR3 bases are TGCAGTGTACCCGGGACAGGGGGCAATGAGCAGTTCTTC. This translates into CSVPGTGGNEQFF.

The table lists this clonotype with many counts. V is TRBV9 and J is TRBJ2-7; D perhaps matches TRBD2 (5 bases). CDR1 and CDR2 (germline): SGDLS, YYNGEE. Trimming stripped 4 bases from V and 0 bases from J, with 17 bases between. The CDR3 extends over 16 amino acids. As DNA, the CDR3 is TGTGCCAGCAGCCGTCGGACTTACGACACCTCCTACGAGCAGTACTTC. Translating it yields CASSRRTYDTSYEQYF.

The V and J genes are TRBV7-8 and TRBJ2-5; 7 bases are shared with TRBD2. The length of the CDR3 is 14 residues. Germline values: CDR1 SGHVS, CDR2 FQNEAQ. V shed 5 bases, J shed 1 base, and the junction held 4 bases outside the gene matches. The CDR3 DNA follows: TGTGCCAGCAGCCTCGGGGGGATCCAAGAGACCCAGTACTTC. Translated: CASSLGGIQETQYF.

The genes are TRBV28 and TRBJ2-5; D is unresolved. Trimming removed 10 bases at V and 7 bases at J, with 10 bases between. The germline CDR1 and CDR2 sequences are MDHEN and SYDVKM. This CDR3 spans 10 amino acids. In nucleotides, the CDR3 is TGTGCCACCGGGCGCGGGACCCAGTACTTC. Amino acids: CATGRGTQYF.

Of note for this clonotype: A junction end diverges from the germline sequence, so it may reflect a read error. The gene calls are TRBV10-2 and TRBJ2-1, with a possible D match to TRBD1 (6 bases). The length of the CDR3 is 14 residues. Germline CDR1 WSHSY, CDR2 SAAADI. CDR3 sequence: CASSEVGGWNERFF. CDR3 in DNA: TGCGCCAGCAGTGAGGTAGGGGGTTGGAATGAGCGGTTCTTC.

This chain links TRBV10-3 with TRBJ2-5; 7 nucleotides align to TRBD2. The germline V gene has CDR1 ENHRY and CDR2 SYGVKD. CDR3 size: 16 residues. The J segment lost 3 bases and the V segment lost 0 bases, leaving 7 bases of the junction unmatched. The CDR3 loop reads CAISESTSWGEETQYF. In DNA form, the CDR3 reads TGTGCCATCAGTGAGTCGACTAGCTGGGGGGAAGAGACCCAGTACTTC.

This clonotype has a count of ten or more. At one boundary the junction diverges from the germline segment, which might be a read error. The V and J genes are TRBV27 and TRBJ1-2; 8 bases align to TRBD1. The CDR3 extends over 15 amino acids. CDR1 MNHEY and CDR2 SMNVEV come from the germline V gene (reference sequence). The CDR3 protein is CASSLAGTGNYGYTF. CDR3 coding DNA: TGCGCCAGCAGCTTGGCGGGGACAGGAAACTATGGCTACACCTTC.

This clonotype has ten or more counts. The chain is built from TRBV11-1 and TRBJ2-7; 7 nucleotides line up with TRBD2. This CDR3 spans 13 amino acids. Germline trimming cut 8 bases from V and 2 bases from J; bases unmatched to any gene: 6. Germline loops: CDR1 SGHAT, CDR2 FQDESV (reference sequence). CDR3 in DNA: TGTGCCAGCTCCCCGGCGGGGGCCTACGAGCAGTACTTC. Protein sequence: CASSPAGAYEQYF.

The V call is TRBV4-1, the J call TRBJ1-2; the D is unclear. V lost 2 bases to trimming and J lost 3 bases, with 13 bases between them. The CDR3 consists of 15 residues. The germline gives CDR1 MGHRA, CDR2 YSYEKL. CDR3 in amino acids: CASSQLEGHHYGYTF. Here the CDR3 DNA reads TGCGCCAGCAGCCAACTGGAGGGTCATCACTATGGCTACACCTTC.

Written as DNA, the CDR3 is TGTGCCAGCAATCAGGGAGGGTCACGGGATACGCAGTATTTT. Translated, it gives CASNQGGSRDTQYF. This sequence joins TRBV7-2 and TRBJ2-3; TRBD2 aligns across 7 bases. V lost 7 bases, J lost 6 bases, and 10 bases stayed unmatched. The CDR3 loop spans 14 amino acids. Germline lookup yields CDR1 SGHTA and CDR2 FQGNSA.

This clonotype was picked up a small number of times. This chain's CDR3 is CASSSRASALQDEQFF. The CDR3 nucleotides read TGTGCCAGCAGCTCTAGGGCTAGCGCCCTCCAGGATGAGCAGTTCTTC. V and J are TRBV7-9 and TRBJ2-1; TRBD2 is a possible D gene (6 bases). V shed 4 bases and J shed 8 bases, with 21 bases lying between them. The CDR3 runs to 16 residues. CDR1 SEHNR and CDR2 FQNEAQ come from the germline V gene (reference sequence).

This clonotype was picked up a small number of times. The chain employs TRBV20-1 and TRBJ2-3; D gene ambiguous. This CDR3 comprises 14 residues. Germline CDR1 is DFQATT and CDR2 is SNEGSKA (reference sequence). Between the trimmed V and J ends, which lost 6 bases and 1 base, there was a span of 14 bases. This CDR3 is CSAPRGRRTDTQYF. In DNA, the CDR3 is TGCAGTGCGCCGAGAGGACGGCGCACAGATACGCAGTATTTT.

The chain employs TRBV6-1 and TRBJ2-1, with a tentative D call TRBD1 (5 bases). V dropped 8 bases and J dropped 2 bases, with 13 bases sitting between them. Germline V CDR1 and CDR2: MNHNS, SASEGT. The CDR3 sequence is 14 residues long. In nucleotides, the CDR3 is TGTGCCAGCCTCTCAGGGTTCCCCTACAATGAGCAGTTCTTC. Its translation is CASLSGFPYNEQFF.

In its sample, this clonotype was seen a few times. This chain joins TRBV27 and TRBJ1-2, with 7 positions matching TRBD1. The CDR3 is made up of 13 amino acids. Germline V gives CDR1 MNHEY, CDR2 SMNVEV (reference sequence). Trimming removed 10 bases from V and 3 bases from J; junction bases left unmatched: 8. CDR3 amino acids: CATAPGGDYGYTF. The CDR3 bases are TGTGCCACCGCGCCAGGGGGGGACTATGGCTACACCTTC.

This chain joins TRBV12-3 or TRBV12-4 and TRBJ2-7; D remains unclear. CDR3 length: 14 amino acids. V shed 6 bases and J shed 2 bases, with 14 bases lying between them. CDR3 bases: TGTGCCAGCAGCTCCCACAGCCAGGCCTACGAGCAGTACTTC. It is translated as CASSSHSQAYEQYF.

This clonotype was observed a handful of times. The chain employs TRBV5-1 and TRBJ2-4; 10 nucleotides match TRBD2. CDR3 length: 16 residues. Germline V lookup: CDR1 SGHRS, CDR2 YFSETQ. Losses at the gene ends were 3 bases for V and 3 bases for J; bases not matched to a gene: 6. The CDR3 bases are TGCGCCAGCAGCTATCTAGCGGGGGAGGACAAAAACATTCAGTACTTC. Translation gives CASSYLAGEDKNIQYF.

This clonotype has more than one count but fewer than ten. This sequence joins TRBV7-6 and TRBJ2-7, with D possibly TRBD2 on 6 matching bases. The germline V gene has CDR1 SGHVS and CDR2 FNYEAQ. The CDR3 totals 14 residues. V lost 2 bases, J lost 2 bases, and 10 bases lay in between. CDR3 amino acids: CASSLLGGPYEQYF. In nucleotides, the CDR3 is TGTGCCAGCAGCTTATTGGGAGGACCCTACGAGCAGTACTTC.

The chain links TRBV5-1 to TRBJ2-1; 9 bases map to TRBD2. The CDR3 totals 17 residues. Germline V gives CDR1 SGHRS, CDR2 YFSETQ. V gave up 7 bases and J gave up 3 bases; unmatched junction bases: 14. For the CDR3, the DNA is TGCGCCAGCGCTTCCGGGACCCTAGCGGGACGCTACAATGAGCAGTTCTTC. Translation: CASASGTLAGRYNEQFF.

This clonotype was picked up a small number of times. The rearrangement links TRBV9 to TRBJ2-5, with 9 bases lining up with TRBD2. The J call could be wrong; TRBJ2-7 is a better fit for the DNA end. Germline lookup yields CDR1 SGDLS and CDR2 YYNGEE. CDR3 length: 15 residues. The CDR3 loop reads CASSVGGGAGDEQYF. The DNA of the CDR3 is TGTGCCAGCAGCGTAGGCGGGGGGGCCGGTGACGAGCAGTACTTC.

This clonotype was observed a handful of times. This chain uses TRBV12-3 or TRBV12-4 with TRBJ2-5, with TRBD2 matching over 8 bases. This CDR3 has 14 amino acids. With V trimmed by 6 bases and J by 2 bases, 5 bases remained unmatched. This chain's CDR3 is CASSPSSGQETQYF. Here the CDR3 DNA reads TGTGCCAGCAGCCCATCTAGCGGGCAAGAGACCCAGTACTTC.

This clonotype was observed many times. A junction end diverges from the germline sequence, so it may reflect a read error. The rearrangement links TRBV5-1 to TRBJ2-1, with D perhaps TRBD2 (6 bases). CDR1 is SGHRS and CDR2 is YFSETQ in the germline V gene. This CDR3 has 14 amino acids. CDR3 DNA sequence: TGTGCCAGCAGCTTTAGCGGTTCCTACAATGAGCAGTTCTTC. Residues: CASSFSGSYNEQFF.

The chain recombines TRBV29-1 with TRBJ2-3, with unresolved D. In germline, CDR1 is SQVTM, CDR2 ANQGSEA. This CDR3 has 13 residues. V gave up 4 bases and J gave up 1 base, with 9 bases separating them. CDR3 nucleotides: TGCAGCGTTGTTCACCCAGGCACAGATACGCAGTATTTT. Protein sequence: CSVVHPGTDTQYF.

As to this clonotype: Its ends do not fully match the called genes, so a read error is possible. V gene TRBV9 combines with J gene TRBJ1-1; no firm D call. The CDR3 covers 13 residues. The germline V gene has CDR1 SGDLS and CDR2 YYNGEE. CDR3 DNA: TGTGCCAGCAGCGGACGCTACGACACTAAAGCTTTCTTT. Protein: CASSGRYDTKAFF.

Comment on this clonotype: Because the CDR3's place on the DNA is in doubt, the DNA is left out and the CDR3 is given as listed by TCRdb. The V and J genes are TRBV20-1 and TRBJ2-7; the D call in the table, TRBD1, was not verified against the DNA. The germline CDR1 and CDR2 sequences are DFQATT and SNEGSKA (reference sequence). Termini included, the CDR3 measures 13 amino acids. The CDR3 sequence is CSASGRGTYEQYF.

This clonotype occurred a few times. V is TRBV24-1 and J is TRBJ2-3, with D possibly being TRBD1 (6 bases). Deletions cut 3 bases from V and 6 bases from J, with 12 bases between. The CDR3 length is 14 residues. From germline, CDR1 is KGHDR and CDR2 SFDVKD. The CDR3 DNA sequence: TGTGCCACCAGTGATCCCGGGACAACGGATACGCAGTATTTT. Its translation is CATSDPGTTDTQYF.

The CDR3 sequence: CAISARTGDNQPQHF. CDR3 DNA sequence: TGTGCCATCAGTGCTAGGACAGGGGACAATCAGCCCCAGCATTTT. V and J are TRBV10-3 and TRBJ1-5; 9 positions agree with TRBD1. CDR1 ENHRY and CDR2 SYGVKD come from the germline V gene. Trimming removed 4 bases from V and 3 bases from J; junction bases left unmatched: 4. The CDR3 loop spans 15 amino acids.

V and J are TRBV4-1 and TRBJ2-1, with TRBD1 as a possible D gene (6 bases). Germline CDR1 MGHRA, CDR2 YSYEKL. The V end lost 3 bases, the J end lost 6 bases, and 15 bases lay between the germline ends. This CDR3 has 15 residues. The CDR3 protein is CASSHPGQGSNEQFF. As DNA, the CDR3 is TGCGCCAGCAGCCACCCGGGACAAGGTTCCAATGAGCAGTTCTTC.